The sequence of this T cell receptor (beta chain) was determined in a study of T cell responses to AZD1222 COVID-19 vaccine. Study results and limitations: Spike-specific TCR depth and breadth grew after two AZD1222 doses.

Germline CDR1 SGHKS, CDR2 YYEKEE (reference sequence). The CDR3 sequence is 15 residues long. V dropped 4 bases and J dropped 8 bases, with 21 bases sitting between them. A note on this clone: Its antigen is as yet unknown.

TCRdb's copy holds only in-frame clones and misses some; the assay was immunoSEQ multiplex PCR. The sample lists roughly 140,000 clones; 70% to 90% were seen once. The rearrangement joins TRBV5-5 to TRBJ1-2; D not resolved. The receptor comes from an adult in good health. The sample in question was peripheral blood, obtained on day 0 of AZD1222 vaccination. This CDR3 reads CASSPDGYEMLGYTF. In nucleotides, the CDR3 is TGTGCCAGCAGCCCGGACGGATACGAGATGTTGGGCTACACCTTC.